These T cell receptor beta chains were read from a single sample in a study of T-cell reconstitution after alpha-beta-depleted transplantation in children. In TCRdb, the PCR reads were re-called with MiXCR into one record per CDR3 protein. Found here are hundreds of thousands of distinct CDR3 sequences, approximately 24% of them singletons; the top ten hold about 5%. The material sequenced was PBMCs, mostly from graft donor cells, taken 360 days after TCRalphabeta/CD19-depleted stem cell transplant. Source of these receptors: a female patient aged 2 to 10 who had a stem cell transplant for congenital amegakaryocytic thrombocytopenia, so the T cells may come from the graft donor. CDR3s include the opening cysteine and the closing phenylalanine or tryptophan. The D gene is left open where the match is weak. Expanded clones get a size class; other rows say once, few or many, or leave the size out.

>many|TRBJ2-7|TRBV28|-
TGTGCCAGCAGTTTGGCAGGGCCCACCTACGAGCAGTACTTC
CASSLAGPTYEQYF
>few|TRBJ2-7|TRBV28|TRBD2
TGTGCCAGCAGAAAAAAGCGGGGCCCGTCCTACGAGCAGTACTTC
CASRKKRGPSYEQYF
>-|TRBJ1-3|TRBV7-9|-
TGTGCCAGCAAGGGAGGTTTTGGAAACACCATATATTTT
CASKGGFGNTIYF
>-|TRBJ2-7|TRBV9|TRBD2
TGTGCCAGCAGCGAAGCCGGGACTAGCGGGGCCTACGAGCAGTACTTC
CASSEAGTSGAYEQYF
>few|TRBJ1-5|TRBV6-1|-
TGTGCCAGCTCACAGTTGAGCAATCAGCCCCAGCATTTT
CASSQLSNQPQHF
>many|TRBJ2-1|TRBV13|-
TGTGCCAGCAGCTTTTGGGGCAACAATGAGCAGTTCTTC
CASSFWGNNEQFF
>few|TRBJ1-1|TRBV12-3/TRBV12-4|TRBD1
TGTGCCAACAGTCGACAGGGTCGGGGGACTGAAGCTTTCTTT
CANSRQGRGTEAFF
>few|TRBJ2-7|TRBV29-1|TRBD1
TGCAGCGTGGGCCCAAGGGACAGTACCTACGAGCAGTACTTC
CSVGPRDSTYEQYF
>-|TRBJ2-5|TRBV6-5|-
TGTGCCAGCAGTTACGGCTATACGACGGAGACCCAGTACTTC
CASSYGYTTETQYF
>-|TRBJ2-7|TRBV13|TRBD1
TGTGCCAGCAGCCAGAGGGACAGGGAGTACTTC
CASSQRDREYF
>many|TRBJ2-1|TRBV25-1|-
TGTGCCAGCAGTGAATTCGAGACAGCGTTTTACAATGAGCAGTTCTTC
CASSEFETAFYNEQFF
>many|TRBJ2-5|TRBV29-1|-
TGCAGCGTTGACGGCGGACTGGCCCAGTACTTC
CSVDGGLAQYF
>few|TRBJ2-5|TRBV20-1|-
TGCAGTGCTCCCGGGACCTACCAAGAGACCCAGTACTTC
CSAPGTYQETQYF
>few|TRBJ2-2|TRBV7-7|-
TGTGCCAGCAGCTTAGTCAGGCACGGGGAGCTGTTTTTT
CASSLVRHGELFF
>few|TRBJ1-6|TRBV18|-
TGTGCCAGCTCACCCGGAATCCAAAATTCACCCCTCCACTTT
CASSPGIQNSPLHF
>-|TRBJ2-7|TRBV18|-
TGTGCCAGCTCACCAGACCCCCAAAGCTCCTACGAGCAGTACTTC
CASSPDPQSSYEQYF
>-|TRBJ2-7|TRBV3-1|-
TGTGCCAGCAGCCAAGATTTGGCGGCGGCGCTCTACGAGCAGTACTTC
CASSQDLAAALYEQYF
>few|TRBJ2-7|TRBV12-3/TRBV12-4|TRBD2
TGTGCCAGCAGCTCCCAACTAGCGGGAGGCGACGAGCAGTACTTC
CASSSQLAGGDEQYF
>-|TRBJ1-3|TRBV30|-
TGTGCCTGGCGTACGAACCCCTACATAAACACCATATATTTT
CAWRTNPYINTIYF
>few|TRBJ2-7|TRBV12-3/TRBV12-4|-
TGTGCCAGCAGTTCCGTTTTTGGGCGGGGTCACGAGCAGTACTTC
CASSSVFGRGHEQYF
>-|TRBJ1-6|TRBV28|TRBD1
TGTGCCAGCAGTTTGACAGGGACCCCAAATTCACCCCTCCACTTT
CASSLTGTPNSPLHF
>few|TRBJ2-5|TRBV5-1|TRBD1
TGCGCCAGCAGCTTGGGGACAGGGAGTATAGAGACCCAGTACTTC
CASSLGTGSIETQYF
>few|TRBJ2-1|TRBV18|TRBD2
TGTGCCAGCTCACCTAGCGGGAGGTCCTACCCGGAGCAGTTCTTC
CASSPSGRSYPEQFF
>-|TRBJ2-5|TRBV12-3/TRBV12-4|-
TGTGCCAGCAGTCCAGGCTTTCCCCCGGGGGAGACCCAGTACTTC
CASSPGFPPGETQYF
>-|TRBJ2-2|TRBV5-1|-
TGCGCCAGCAGCTTGACATCCTGGGGGTCAGGGAGTTCCACCGGGGAGCTGTTTTTT
CASSLTSWGSGSSTGELFF
>many|TRBJ2-1|TRBV12-3/TRBV12-4|-
TGTGCCAGCAGTGACCCTGGTGAGCAGTTCTTC
CASSDPGEQFF
>-|TRBJ1-2|TRBV12-3/TRBV12-4|-
TGTGCCAGCAGTTTAGTCAGGGTCGGGGTTAACTATGGCTACACCTTC
CASSLVRVGVNYGYTF
>-|TRBJ1-1|TRBV3-1|-
TGTGCCAGCAGCCTGGAGGGCGACACTGAAGCTTTCTTT
CASSLEGDTEAFF
>few|TRBJ2-1|TRBV30|-
TGTGCCTGGAGTTGGCAGCCGCTCAACAATGAGCAGTTCTTC
CAWSWQPLNNEQFF
>few|TRBJ2-3|TRBV27|-
TGTGCCAGCGCTCTAGAACTAGGGGCAGATACGCAGTATTTT
CASALELGADTQYF
>many|TRBJ2-1|TRBV10-3|-
TGTGCCATCAGTGGGACGGCGGACTCTAAGCAGTTCTTC
CAISGTADSKQFF
>-|TRBJ2-1|TRBV6-2/TRBV6-3|-
TGTGCCAGCAGTCCCTCACAAATCTGGGAGCAGTTCTTC
CASSPSQIWEQFF
>-|TRBJ2-3|TRBV10-3|TRBD2
TGTGCCATCAGTGATGGGCTAGCGGGGGACACAGATACGCAGTATTTT
CAISDGLAGDTDTQYF
>few|TRBJ2-7|TRBV7-6|TRBD2
TGTGCCAGCAGCCCCAATCTCGGACTAGCGGGCAAATACTCCTACGAGCAGTACTTC
CASSPNLGLAGKYSYEQYF
>many|TRBJ1-4|TRBV5-1|-
TGCGCCAGCAGCTCAGGGCTGGGTAATGAAAAACTGTTTTTT
CASSSGLGNEKLFF
>-|TRBJ2-7|TRBV10-3|-
TGTGCCATCAGTAACTTCATCGAAAGGATATACGAGCAGTACTTC
CAISNFIERIYEQYF
>few|TRBJ2-3|TRBV28|TRBD1
TGTGCCAGCAGGTGGGACAGGGGCCCAGATACGCAGTATTTT
CASRWDRGPDTQYF
>few|TRBJ2-7|TRBV5-1|-
TGCGCCAGCAGTGTGGGGGACAAAGACTACGAGCAGTACTTC
CASSVGDKDYEQYF
>few|TRBJ2-2|TRBV5-1|TRBD2
TGCGCCAGCAGCGTCGGGACTAGCGGGCGTGCCGGGGAGCTGTTTTTT
CASSVGTSGRAGELFF
>many|TRBJ2-6|TRBV10-3|-
TGTGCCATCAGGAACACGTCCTCTGGGGCCAACGTCCTGACTTTC
CAIRNTSSGANVLTF
>-|TRBJ1-4|TRBV10-3|-
TGTGCCATCCAAGCCTCCCCCAATGAAAAACTGTTTTTT
CAIQASPNEKLFF
>few|TRBJ1-1|TRBV5-1|-
TGCGCCAGCAGCCCAATGGGGGGGAACACTGAAGCTTTCTTT
CASSPMGGNTEAFF
>-|TRBJ2-1|TRBV7-2|TRBD2
TGTGCCAGCAGCTTCCAGGGACTAGCGGGTACTGAGCAGTTCTTC
CASSFQGLAGTEQFF
>few|TRBJ2-3|TRBV5-4|-
TGTGCCAGCAGCTTGTCCAGCGGGCAGTGGGATACGCAGTATTTT
CASSLSSGQWDTQYF
>-|TRBJ2-3|TRBV29-1|-
TGCAGCGTTGTGACCTCGGGGGCGCCCACAGATACGCAGTATTTT
CSVVTSGAPTDTQYF